These 21 T cell receptor beta chains originate from one sample sequenced in a study of blood T cells in healthy people across ages. A second PCR, run for roughly 7 to 11 cycles, used a sample-barcoded 5' primer plus a J-beta primer mix. TCRdb called the 5' RACE reads again in MiXCR, with one record for every CDR3 protein. The sample lists 720,000 or so distinct CDR3 sequences, roughly 43% occurring once. The material sequenced was blood. All receptors come from an elderly man in good health.

The chain joins TRBV5-1 to TRBJ1-5, with a possible D match to TRBD1 (5 bases). This CDR3 spans 15 amino acids. The germline V gene encodes CDR1 SGHRS and CDR2 YFSETQ. V was clipped by 4 bases and J by 4 bases, with 15 bases between them. The CDR3 bases are TGCGCCAGCAGCCCCTCGGGGGGGGGGAATCAGCCCCAGCATTTT. This gives the protein CASSPSGGGNQPQHF.

The chain recombines TRBV15 with TRBJ2-7; no reliable D call. Between the trimmed V and J ends, which lost 0 bases and 7 bases, there was a span of 10 bases. This CDR3 is built from 13 residues. The germline CDR1 and CDR2 sequences are LNHNV and YYDKDF (reference sequence). The DNA of the CDR3 is TGTGCCACCAGCAGAGATCCAGGCCGAGAGCAGTACTTC. It codes for CATSRDPGREQYF.

The table lists this clonotype with a few counts. The V call is TRBV2, the J call TRBJ2-7; D is undetermined. Germline CDR1 and CDR2: SNHLY and FYNNEI. Trimming stripped 8 bases from V and 3 bases from J, with 11 bases between. The CDR3 length is 12 residues. The CDR3 nucleotides read TGTGCCAGCGCGAAAAAGCTCTACGAGCAGTACTTC. This encodes CASAKKLYEQYF.

The chain employs TRBV20-1 and TRBJ2-7; TRBD2 is a possible D gene (7 bases). Trimming removed 6 bases at V and 7 bases at J, with 22 bases between. The germline V gene has CDR1 DFQATT and CDR2 SNEGSKA (reference sequence). The CDR3 covers 14 residues. CDR3 amino acids: CSAVGGGSYNEQYF. In DNA, the CDR3 is TGCAGTGCCGTGGGGGGGGGCTCCTACAATGAGCAGTACTTC.

The chain uses TRBV5-1 and TRBJ2-3, with TRBD1 as a possible D gene (6 bases). V lost 4 bases to trimming and J lost 2 bases, with 11 bases between them. Per the germline V gene, CDR1 is SGHRS and CDR2 is YFSETQ. The CDR3 runs 14 residues. The DNA for the CDR3 is TGCGCCAGCAGCCGACGGGACAACACAGATACGCAGTATTTT. Translated: CASSRRDNTDTQYF.

With respect to this clonotype: The junction does not match germline at one end; this may be a read error. The chain couples TRBV4-1 to TRBJ2-3; TRBD1 matches at 10 bases. The germline CDR1 and CDR2 sequences are MGHRA and YSYEKL. This CDR3 region has 16 residues. The CDR3: CASSLLATGGTDTRYF. For the CDR3, the DNA is TGCGCCAGCAGCCTATTAGCGACAGGGGGCACAGATACGCGGTATTTT.

This chain uses TRBV4-2 with TRBJ1-5; no firm D call. This CDR3 is built from 17 residues. Germline CDR1 and CDR2: LGHNA and YNFKEQ. V lost 0 bases, J lost 2 bases, and 14 bases lay in between. CDR3 sequence (DNA): TGTGCCAGCAGCCAAGAAGTGCGGCAATGGGGCAATCAGCCCCAGCATTTT. Protein: CASSQEVRQWGNQPQHF.

This clonotype was seen a handful of times. This chain links TRBV12-5 with TRBJ1-6; 7 bases fit TRBD1. Germline lookup yields CDR1 LGHNT and CDR2 FRNRAP. CDR3 length equals 21 residues. Trimming cost V 6 bases and J 0 bases; bases outside gene matches: 20. CDR3 sequence reads: CASGDRRQGFALSSYNSPLHF. The CDR3 region has the DNA TGTGCTAGTGGAGACCGGCGACAGGGATTCGCCCTGAGCTCCTATAATTCACCCCTCCACTTT.

This clonotype was counted only a few times. The rearrangement uses TRBV3-1 and TRBJ1-1; tentative D call: TRBD1 (6 bases). Germline CDR1 LGHDT, CDR2 YNNKEL (reference sequence). Between the trimmed V and J ends, which lost 4 bases and 4 bases, there was a span of 13 bases. CDR3 size: 14 residues. CDR3 sequence (DNA): TGTGCCAGCAGCCTAAAGGGGGGGCCCACTGAAGCTTTCTTT. Protein product: CASSLKGGPTEAFF.

This clonotype was seen a handful of times. The chain couples TRBV7-2 to TRBJ2-3; 9 bases are a match to TRBD2. Germline-derived CDR1 and CDR2 are SGHTA and FQGNSA. V lost 4 bases to trimming and J lost 5 bases; unmatched junction nucleotides: 7. This CDR3 is 15 amino acids long. The CDR3 sequence: CASSSQSGRLDTQYF. The DNA for the CDR3 is TGTGCCAGCAGCTCCCAAAGCGGGAGGTTAGATACGCAGTATTTT.

This rearrangement joins TRBV5-5 to TRBJ2-7, with 7 bases fitting TRBD1. The CDR3 has 14 amino acids. Germline lookup yields CDR1 SGHKS and CDR2 YYEKEE (reference sequence). V shed 3 bases and J 3 bases; nucleotides not matched to a gene: 6. In DNA, the CDR3 is TGTGCCAGCAGCTACGCAGGGGGTGTCTACGAGCAGTACTTC. Translated: CASSYAGGVYEQYF.

The table lists this clonotype with a count of one. This rearrangement joins TRBV20-1 to TRBJ2-3; D possibly corresponds to TRBD1 (6 bases). The CDR3 runs to 14 residues. Trimming shortened V by 5 bases and J by 4 bases, and 16 bases separated the two germline ends. Germline V lookup: CDR1 DFQATT, CDR2 SNEGSKA (reference sequence). The CDR3 DNA follows: TGCAGTGCTTCGGTGGGACATCGTGCAGATACGCAGTATTTT. It is translated as CSASVGHRADTQYF.

This clonotype was found a few times. The rearrangement uses TRBV7-3 and TRBJ2-3, with 8 bases identical to TRBD2. Germline CDR1 and CDR2: SGHTA and FQGTGA. J gave up 4 bases and V 2 bases, and 14 bases lay outside the gene matches. This CDR3 is built from 18 residues. The CDR3 region is CASSLLRTSKGRSDTQYF. The DNA of the CDR3 is TGTGCCAGCAGCTTACTAAGGACTAGCAAAGGGCGGTCAGATACGCAGTATTTT.

This CDR3 reads CASSLAQAGGPDTQYF. The DNA of the CDR3 is TGTGCCAGCAGTTTAGCGCAGGCGGGGGGGCCAGATACGCAGTATTTT. The chain couples TRBV12-3 or TRBV12-4 to TRBJ2-3; 9 nucleotides match TRBD2. The CDR3 is 16 residues long. The junction had 5 bases not matched to a gene; V was cut back by 0 bases and J by 4 bases.

The chain joins TRBV5-1 to TRBJ2-1, with D uncertain. The V gene lost 1 base and the J gene lost 4 bases, with 15 bases spanning the gap. CDR1 and CDR2 (germline): SGHRS, YFSETQ. The CDR3 runs to 16 residues. This CDR3 is CASSLSYSRNYNEQFF. The CDR3, as DNA: TGCGCCAGCAGCTTGTCGTATAGCAGAAATTACAATGAGCAGTTCTTC.

This chain uses TRBV6-2 or TRBV6-3 with TRBJ2-7; no clear D gene. The CDR3 contains 12 residues. Trimming shortened V by 4 bases and J by 3 bases, and 7 bases separated the two germline ends. The V gene's germline CDR1 is MNHEY and CDR2 SVGEGT. CDR3 DNA: TGTGCCAGCAGTTCCCTTAACTACGAGCAGTACTTC. Encoded protein: CASSSLNYEQYF.

Details on this clonotype: The germline gene is not matched at one end of the junction; a read error may be the cause. The chain couples TRBV18 to TRBJ1-5; D ambiguous. CDR1 is KGHSH and CDR2 is LQKENI in the germline V gene. The CDR3 is 16 amino acids. The CDR3 DNA follows: TGTGCCAGCTCCACCACGGGCGGGCGAGGCAATCGGCCCCAGCATTTT. Translation gives CASSTTGGRGNRPQHF.

This clonotype was observed a handful of times. The V call is TRBV6-2 or TRBV6-3, the J call TRBJ2-7; 9 bases map to TRBD1. The V gene end was trimmed by 8 bases and the J gene end by 2 bases; junction bases not matched to a gene: 10. CDR1 and CDR2 (germline): MNHEY, SVGEGT. This CDR3 contains 15 residues. The CDR3 sequence is CASARPGTGTYEQYF. The CDR3 DNA is TGTGCCAGCGCCCGACCAGGGACAGGGACCTACGAGCAGTACTTC.

The CDR3 DNA reads TGTGCCAGCAGTCGAGGGATTCGCTACGAGCAGTACTTC. Its translation is CASSRGIRYEQYF. The chain carries TRBV28 and TRBJ2-5; a possible D gene is TRBD2 (5 bases). The DNA end is more similar to TRBJ2-7, so the J call may be wrong. Germline CDR1 and CDR2: MDHEN and SYDVKM. The CDR3 has 13 amino acids.

Concerning this clonotype itself: One base away lies a much larger clone, so this may be a sequencing read error. The gene calls are TRBV7-2 and TRBJ2-1; a weak D match, TRBD1 (6 bases). The CDR3 is made up of 14 amino acids. Germline V CDR1 and CDR2: SGHTA, FQGNSA. CDR3 sequence (DNA): TGTGCCAGCGGCTCCGGGACAATCACAAATGTGCAGTTCTTC. Protein sequence: CASGSGTITNVQFF.

This clonotype was seen many times. The chain combines TRBV7-9 with TRBJ2-7; 7 bases line up with TRBD2. The germline gives CDR1 SEHNR, CDR2 FQNEAQ (reference sequence). Trimming removed 1 base from V and 2 bases from J; junction bases left unmatched: 8. This CDR3 region has 16 residues. The CDR3: CASSLVEAGDPYEQYF. As DNA, the CDR3 is TGTGCCAGCAGCTTAGTCGAGGCGGGAGACCCCTACGAGCAGTACTTC.